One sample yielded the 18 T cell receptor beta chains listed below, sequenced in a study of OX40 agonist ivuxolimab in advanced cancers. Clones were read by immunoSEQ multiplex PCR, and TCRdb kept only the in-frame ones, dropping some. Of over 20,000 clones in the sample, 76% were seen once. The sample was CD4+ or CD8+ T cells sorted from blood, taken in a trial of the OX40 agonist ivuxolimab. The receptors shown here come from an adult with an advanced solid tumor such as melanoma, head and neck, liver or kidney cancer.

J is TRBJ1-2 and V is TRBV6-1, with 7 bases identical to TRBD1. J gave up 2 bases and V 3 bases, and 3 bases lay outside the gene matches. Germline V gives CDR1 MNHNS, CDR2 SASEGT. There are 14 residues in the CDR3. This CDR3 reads CASSDATGNYGYTF. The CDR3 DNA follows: TGTGCCAGCAGTGACGCGACAGGGAACTATGGCTACACCTTC.

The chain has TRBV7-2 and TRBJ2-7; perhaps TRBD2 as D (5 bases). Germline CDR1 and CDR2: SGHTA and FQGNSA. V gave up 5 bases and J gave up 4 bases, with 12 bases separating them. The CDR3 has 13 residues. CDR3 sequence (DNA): TGTGCCAGCAGCCTTACTAGGACGTACGAGCAGTACTTC. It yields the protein CASSLTRTYEQYF.

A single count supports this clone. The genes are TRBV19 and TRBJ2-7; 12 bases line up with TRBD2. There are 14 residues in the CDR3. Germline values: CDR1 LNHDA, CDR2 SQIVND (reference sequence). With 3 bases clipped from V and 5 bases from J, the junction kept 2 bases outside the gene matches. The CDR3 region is CASSIGTSGHEQYF. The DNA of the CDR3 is TGTGCCAGTAGTATTGGGACTAGCGGGCACGAGCAGTACTTC.

The CDR3: CASSPLSGANVLTF. In DNA form, the CDR3 reads TGTGCCAGCTCACCGCTCTCTGGGGCCAACGTCCTGACTTTC. This chain joins TRBV18 and TRBJ2-6; D call uncertain. The CDR3 is 14 residues long. Trimming took 3 bases from V and 0 from J, leaving 3 bases between them. Per germline, CDR1 KGHSH and CDR2 LQKENI.

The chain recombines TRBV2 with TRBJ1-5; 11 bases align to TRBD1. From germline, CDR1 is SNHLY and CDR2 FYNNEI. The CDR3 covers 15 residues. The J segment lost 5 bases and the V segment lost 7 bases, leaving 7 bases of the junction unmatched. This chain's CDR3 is CASNLGQGVYQPQHF. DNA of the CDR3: TGTGCCAGCAATTTGGGACAGGGGGTATATCAGCCCCAGCATTTT.

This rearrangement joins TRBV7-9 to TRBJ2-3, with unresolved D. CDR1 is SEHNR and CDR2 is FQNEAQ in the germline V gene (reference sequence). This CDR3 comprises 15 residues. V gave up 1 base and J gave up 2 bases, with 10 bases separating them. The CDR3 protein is CASSLVVTPTDTQYF. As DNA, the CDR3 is TGTGCCAGCAGCTTAGTTGTTACCCCCACAGATACGCAGTATTTT.

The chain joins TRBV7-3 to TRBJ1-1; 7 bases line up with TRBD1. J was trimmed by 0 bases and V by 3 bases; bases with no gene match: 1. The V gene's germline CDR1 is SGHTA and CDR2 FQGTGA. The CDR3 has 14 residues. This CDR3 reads CASSLGQLNTEAFF. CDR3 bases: TGTGCCAGCAGCTTGGGACAGTTGAACACTGAAGCTTTCTTT.

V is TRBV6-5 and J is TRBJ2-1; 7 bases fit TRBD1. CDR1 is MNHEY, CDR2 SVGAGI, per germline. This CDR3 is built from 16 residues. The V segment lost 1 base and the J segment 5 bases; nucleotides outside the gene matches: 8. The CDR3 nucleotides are TGTGCCAGCAGTTACTGGTCGGCACAGGGGAACAATGAGCAGTTCTTC. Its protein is CASSYWSAQGNNEQFF.

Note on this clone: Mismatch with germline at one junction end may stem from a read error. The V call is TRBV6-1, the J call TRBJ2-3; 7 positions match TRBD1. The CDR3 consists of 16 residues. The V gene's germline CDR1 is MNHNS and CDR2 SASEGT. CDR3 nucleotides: TGTGCCAGCAGTGAAATGGACAGGAGTCACACAGATACGCGGTATTTT. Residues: CASSEMDRSHTDTRYF.

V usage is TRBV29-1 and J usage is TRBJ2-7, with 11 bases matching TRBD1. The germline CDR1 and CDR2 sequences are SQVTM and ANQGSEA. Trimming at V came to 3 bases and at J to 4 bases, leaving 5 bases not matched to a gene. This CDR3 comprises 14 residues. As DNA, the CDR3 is TGCAGCGTTGAGTTGGGACAGGGGGGTTACGAGCAGTACTTC. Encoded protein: CSVELGQGGYEQYF.

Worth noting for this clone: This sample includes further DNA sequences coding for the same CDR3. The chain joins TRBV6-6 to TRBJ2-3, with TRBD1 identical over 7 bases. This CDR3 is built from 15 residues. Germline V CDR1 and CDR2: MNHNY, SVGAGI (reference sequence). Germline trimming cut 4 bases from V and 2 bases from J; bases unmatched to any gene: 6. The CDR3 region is CASSSPGTATDTQYF. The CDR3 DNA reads TGTGCCAGCAGTTCCCCCGGGACAGCCACAGATACGCAGTATTTT.

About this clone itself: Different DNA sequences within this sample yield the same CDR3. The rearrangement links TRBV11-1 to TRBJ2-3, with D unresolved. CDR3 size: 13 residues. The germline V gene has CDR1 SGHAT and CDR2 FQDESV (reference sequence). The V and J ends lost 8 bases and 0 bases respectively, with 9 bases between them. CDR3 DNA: TGTGCCAGCTCTCCAGGCAGCACAGATACGCAGTATTTT. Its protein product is CASSPGSTDTQYF.

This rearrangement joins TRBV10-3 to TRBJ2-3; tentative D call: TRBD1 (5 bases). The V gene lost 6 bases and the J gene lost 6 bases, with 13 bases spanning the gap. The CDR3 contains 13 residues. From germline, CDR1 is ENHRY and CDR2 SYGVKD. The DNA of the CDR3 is TGTGCCATCAGCACAGGAATTAGGGATACGCAGTATTTT. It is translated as CAISTGIRDTQYF.

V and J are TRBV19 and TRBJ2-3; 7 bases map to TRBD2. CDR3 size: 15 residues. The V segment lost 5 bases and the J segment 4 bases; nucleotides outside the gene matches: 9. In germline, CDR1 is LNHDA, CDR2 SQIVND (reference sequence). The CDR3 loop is CASSLTSEGADTQYF. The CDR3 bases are TGTGCCAGTAGTTTAACTAGCGAGGGTGCAGATACGCAGTATTTT.

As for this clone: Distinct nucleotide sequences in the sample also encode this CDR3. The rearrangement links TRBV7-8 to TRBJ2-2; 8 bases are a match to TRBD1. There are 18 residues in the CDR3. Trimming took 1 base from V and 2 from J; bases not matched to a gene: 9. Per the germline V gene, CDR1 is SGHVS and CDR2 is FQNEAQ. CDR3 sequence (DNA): TGTGCCAGCAGCTTAGGGAGGCAGGGGGCGAGAAACACCGGGGAGCTGTTTTTT. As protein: CASSLGRQGARNTGELFF.

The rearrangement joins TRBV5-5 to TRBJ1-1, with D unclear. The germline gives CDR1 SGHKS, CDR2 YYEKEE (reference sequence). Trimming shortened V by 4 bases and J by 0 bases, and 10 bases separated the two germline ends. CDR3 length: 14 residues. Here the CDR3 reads CASSPLQLNTEAFF. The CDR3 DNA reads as TGTGCCAGCAGCCCACTCCAGCTGAACACTGAAGCTTTCTTT. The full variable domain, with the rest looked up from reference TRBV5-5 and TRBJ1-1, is DAGVTQSPTHLIKTRGQQVTLRCSPISGHKSVSWYQQVLGQGPQFIFQYYEKEERGRGNFPDRFSARQFPNYSSELNVNALLLGDSALYLCASSPLQLNTEAFFGQGTRLTVV.

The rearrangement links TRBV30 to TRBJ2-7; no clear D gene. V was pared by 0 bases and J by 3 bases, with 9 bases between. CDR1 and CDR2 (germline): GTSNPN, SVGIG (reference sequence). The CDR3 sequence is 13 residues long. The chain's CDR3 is CAWSVRSGYEQYF. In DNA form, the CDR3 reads TGTGCCTGGAGTGTACGTTCAGGCTACGAGCAGTACTTC.

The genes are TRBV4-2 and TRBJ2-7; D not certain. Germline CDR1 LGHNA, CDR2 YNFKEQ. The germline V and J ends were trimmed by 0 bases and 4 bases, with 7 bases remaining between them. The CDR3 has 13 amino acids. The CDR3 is CASSQDRRYEQYF. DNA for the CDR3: TGTGCCAGCAGCCAAGATCGAAGATACGAGCAGTACTTC.